This T cell receptor (beta chain) was recovered during a study of T-cell reconstitution after alpha-beta-depleted transplantation in children. J gave up 0 bases and V 4 bases, and 2 bases lay outside the gene matches. CDR1 and CDR2 from the germline V gene are SGHTA and FQGTGA. This CDR3 has 15 amino acids. A library of TCRbeta sequences, prepared with unique molecular identifiers, was generated. TCRdb passed the PCR reads through MiXCR, listing each CDR3 protein once. Of some 520,000 distinct CDR3 sequences listed, less than 35% are singletons. The gene calls are TRBV7-3 and TRBJ2-1, with TRBD2 identical over 8 bases. The TCR was taken from a human donor who donated a stem cell graft to a child with aplastic anemia. The sequencing here drew on PBMCs from the stem cell graft donor, taken from the stem cell graft. The CDR3 nucleotides read TGTGCCAGCAGCTCCGGGACTAGCTCCTACAATGAGCAGTTCTTC. Protein product: CASSSGTSSYNEQFF. Full variable domain (rest looked up from reference TRBV7-3 and TRBJ2-1): GAGVSQTPSNKVTEKGKYVELRCDPISGHTALYWYRQSLGQGPEFLIYFQGTGAADDSGLPNDRFFAVRPEGSVSTLKIQRTERGDSAVYLCASSSGTSSYNEQFFGPGTRLTVL.